This T cell receptor (beta chain) originates from a study of blood T cell repertoires in COVID-19. Generated by immunoSEQ multiplex PCR, the TCRdb table keeps only in-frame clones and is missing some. The sample records 160,000 or so clones, about 83% being singletons. This CDR3 is 15 amino acids long. V gave up 3 bases and J gave up 4 bases, with 12 bases separating them. Per the germline V gene, CDR1 is KGHSH and CDR2 is LQKENI. Sequencing was performed on peripheral blood. V gene TRBV18 combines with J gene TRBJ1-4; no reliable D call. This TCR was sampled from a woman over 75 with acute or convalescent COVID-19. For the CDR3, the DNA is TGTGCCAGCTCACCGTCACAGAGCAGTAATGAAAAACTGTTTTTT. This codes for CASSPSQSSNEKLFF.